This entry describes one T cell receptor beta chain. This sample is drawn from a study of blood T cell repertoires in COVID-19. Across the study: The analysed material was cDNA or gDNA that came from T cells, B-cell-depleted T cells, or PBMCs.

J gave up 0 bases and V 8 bases, and 16 bases lay outside the gene matches. Germline V gene lookup returns CDR1 MNHEY and CDR2 SMNVEV (reference sequence). This CDR3 contains 18 residues. Measured with immunoSEQ multiplex PCR; TCRdb has only the in-frame clones, and not every one. Of about 200,000 clones in the sample, roughly 91% were seen once. This TCR was sampled from a man between 35 and 55 years old with active or convalescent COVID-19. The chain links TRBV27 to TRBJ2-3; 8 bases fit TRBD2. The sequenced sample was peripheral blood. The CDR3 DNA sequence: TGTGCCAGCGCTTTGCGGCTTCCGGGGGGGGTTAGCACAGATACGCAGTATTTT. Protein sequence: CASALRLPGGVSTDTQYF.